This passage covers 19 T cell receptor beta chains from one sample sequenced in a study of T-cell reconstitution after alpha-beta-depleted transplantation in children. Library preparation (for TCRbeta) was performed with unique molecular identifiers. Each CDR3 protein is one row after TCRdb ran MiXCR on the PCR reads. The sample contains 200,000 to 250,000 distinct CDR3 sequences, around 12% of which appear only once. This specimen was PBMCs from the stem cell graft donor, taken from the stem cell graft. The receptor set was obtained from a human donor who donated a stem cell graft to a child with acute lymphoblastic leukemia.

This clonotype was seen repeatedly, ten times or more. The genes are TRBV5-1 and TRBJ2-7; D not resolved. The CDR3 covers 14 residues. The germline CDR1 and CDR2 sequences are SGHRS and YFSETQ. V lost 1 base, J lost 5 bases, and 13 bases lay in between. CDR3 sequence (DNA): TGCGCCAGCAGCTTGTTATCCTTCCGAGACGAGCAGTACTTC. Translation: CASSLLSFRDEQYF.

With respect to this clonotype: Since a much larger clone is just one base distant, this may be a read error. The V call is TRBV20-1, the J call TRBJ1-3, with a weak D call TRBD1 (5 bases). The CDR3 spans 16 residues. Germline CDR1 reads DFQATT; CDR2 reads SNEGSKA (reference sequence). Trimming took off 1 base at V and 6 bases at J, with 19 bases between the two ends. The CDR3 loop is CSARGLGQSPENTIYF. The CDR3 nucleotides read TGCAGTGCTAGAGGGCTGGGGCAGAGTCCTGAAAACACCATATATTTT.

This clonotype was counted between two and nine times. The rearrangement uses TRBV30 and TRBJ2-2; D gene uncertain. The V gene's germline CDR1 is GTSNPN and CDR2 SVGIG (reference sequence). The CDR3 runs to 13 residues. V lost 3 bases and J 6 bases, leaving 11 bases between the germline ends. The CDR3 DNA sequence: TGTGCCTGGAGCCGGAGAGAGGCCGGGGAGCTGTTTTTT. Translation gives CAWSRREAGELFF.

At least ten counts were recorded for this clonotype. This chain joins TRBV3-1 and TRBJ2-3, with D possibly being TRBD2 (7 bases). This CDR3 comprises 15 residues. The germline V and J ends were trimmed by 4 bases and 4 bases, with 15 bases remaining between them. CDR1 and CDR2 (germline): LGHDT, YNNKEL (reference sequence). CDR3 residues: CASSRHGGLSDTQYF. DNA for the CDR3: TGTGCCAGCAGCCGCCACGGGGGGCTTTCAGATACGCAGTATTTT.

Many counts were recorded for this clonotype. This chain joins TRBV5-1 and TRBJ2-1; D gene unclear. The CDR3 sequence is 13 residues long. Trimming pared 2 bases from V and 5 bases from J, leaving 8 bases between. From germline, CDR1 is SGHRS and CDR2 YFSETQ. DNA for the CDR3: TGCGCCAGCAGCTTAACACACAACAATGAGCAGTTCTTC. Protein product: CASSLTHNNEQFF.

This clonotype has ten or more counts. V gene TRBV7-9 combines with J gene TRBJ2-2; the D gene could be TRBD1 or TRBD2 (5 bases each). Germline lookup yields CDR1 SEHNR and CDR2 FQNEAQ (reference sequence). The CDR3 loop spans 15 amino acids. V shed 1 base and J shed 6 bases, with 12 bases lying between them. CDR3 sequence reads: CASSLGFTGPGELFF. CDR3 DNA: TGTGCCAGCAGCTTAGGCTTCACGGGACCCGGGGAGCTGTTTTTT. Full variable domain (remainder filled in from reference TRBV7-9 and TRBJ2-2): DTGVSQNPRHKITKRGQNVTFRCDPISEHNRLYWYRQTLGQGPEFLTYFQNEAQLEKSRLLSDRFSAERPKGSFSTLEIQRTEQGDSAMYLCASSLGFTGPGELFFGEGSRLTVL.

This clonotype was detected many times. Sequence at one end of the junction differs from germline and may be a read error. CDR3 loop: CASSFSGRQGILIF. The DNA of the CDR3 is TGTGCCAGCAGTTTCTCAGGGAGGCAAGGAATACTTATCTTC. This chain uses TRBV12-3 or TRBV12-4 with TRBJ2-1; the D gene is possibly TRBD2 (6 bases). CDR3 length: 14 amino acids.

Details on this clonotype: A read error may explain this, as a much larger clone is one base away. V gene TRBV7-9 combines with J gene TRBJ1-6, with TRBD1 as a possible D gene (6 bases). The length of the CDR3 is 14 residues. Germline CDR1 and CDR2: SEHNR and FQNEAQ (reference sequence). CDR3 loop: CASTLAGATSPLHF. The CDR3 DNA reads as TGTGCCAGCACCTTAGCGGGGGCCACGTCACCCCTCCACTTT.

This clonotype was counted many times. The chain uses TRBV20-1 and TRBJ2-1, with no clear D. This CDR3 has 13 residues. Germline V gene sequence: CDR1 DFQATT, CDR2 SNEGSKA (reference sequence). V lost 5 bases and J lost 6, with 14 bases in between. CDR3 coding DNA: TGCAGTGCTCCCCGAGCCGCCCTCAATGAGCAGTTCTTC. This translates into CSAPRAALNEQFF.

At least ten counts were recorded for this clonotype. The CDR3 coding sequence is TGCAGCGCTGACCGTAGGGGAGGGAGGTCCTACGAGCAGTACTTC. Protein sequence: CSADRRGGRSYEQYF. This sequence joins TRBV20-1 and TRBJ2-7; 7 bases match TRBD2. The CDR3 covers 15 residues. The germline V gene has CDR1 DFQATT and CDR2 SNEGSKA (reference sequence).

This clonotype has at least ten counts. This rearrangement joins TRBV7-9 to TRBJ2-7; 8 bases are a match to TRBD2. The CDR3 covers 18 residues. After removal of 1 base from V and 2 bases from J, the junction contained 13 bases not matched to a gene. The V gene's germline CDR1 is SEHNR and CDR2 FQNEAQ (reference sequence). CDR3 residues: CASSLEGLAGKGPYEQYF. In DNA, the CDR3 is TGTGCCAGCAGCTTAGAAGGCCTAGCGGGTAAAGGGCCCTACGAGCAGTACTTC. Combining the CDR3 with reference TRBV7-9 and TRBJ2-7 gives the whole variable domain DTGVSQNPRHKITKRGQNVTFRCDPISEHNRLYWYRQTLGQGPEFLTYFQNEAQLEKSRLLSDRFSAERPKGSFSTLEIQRTEQGDSAMYLCASSLEGLAGKGPYEQYFGPGTRLTVT.

The chain has TRBV20-1 and TRBJ1-1; D unresolved. CDR1 and CDR2 from the germline V gene are DFQATT and SNEGSKA (reference sequence). Trimming left V 3 bases short and J 1 base short, with 18 bases between. This CDR3 spans 16 amino acids. CDR3 DNA sequence: TGCAGTGCTAGCCCTTGGGGAAGCCGAACGAACACTGAAGCTTTCTTT. Protein sequence: CSASPWGSRTNTEAFF.

The sample holds many counts of this clonotype. The chain joins TRBV11-2 to TRBJ2-3, with unresolved D. Germline V lookup: CDR1 SGHAT, CDR2 FQNNGV. The CDR3 contains 14 residues. Trimming shortened V by 2 bases and J by 6 bases, and 12 bases separated the two germline ends. Here the CDR3 reads CASSLQAVYDTQYF. The CDR3 bases are TGTGCCAGCAGCTTACAGGCCGTATACGATACGCAGTATTTT.

The gene calls are TRBV7-2 and TRBJ2-5; D gene ambiguous. V was clipped by 6 bases and J by 5 bases, with 16 bases between them. In germline, CDR1 is SGHTA, CDR2 FQGNSA. This CDR3 has 14 residues. Here the CDR3 reads CASSSASTGETQYF. The CDR3 nucleotides read TGTGCCAGCAGTTCGGCCTCAACCGGCGAGACCCAGTACTTC.

In this sample, this clonotype turned up a few times. The chain has TRBV5-1 and TRBJ1-1; 8 bases match TRBD1. The CDR3 spans 16 residues. Germline V gene sequence: CDR1 SGHRS, CDR2 YFSETQ. V was clipped by 0 bases and J by 0 bases; unmatched bases: 4. The CDR3 bases are TGCGCCAGCAGCTTGGGCTTGACAGGGGTGAACACTGAAGCTTTCTTT. Encoded protein: CASSLGLTGVNTEAFF.

This clonotype was counted at least ten times. The chain combines TRBV20-1 with TRBJ2-3; D possibly uses TRBD1 or TRBD2 (5 bases each). The V end lost 4 bases, the J end lost 0 bases, and 14 bases lay between the germline ends. Looked up from germline, CDR1 is DFQATT and CDR2 is SNEGSKA (reference sequence). The CDR3 loop spans 15 amino acids. This CDR3 is CSATLGARSTDTQYF. As DNA, the CDR3 is TGCAGTGCTACCCTCGGGGCCAGGAGCACAGATACGCAGTATTTT.

This clonotype is a singleton in its sample. J is TRBJ2-7 and V is TRBV4-3, with D uncertain. Trimming took 0 bases from V and 2 from J, leaving 11 bases between them. This CDR3 contains 15 residues. Per the germline V gene, CDR1 is LGHNA and CDR2 is YSLEER. Written as DNA, the CDR3 is TGCGCCAGCAGCCAAGAAGGCGCCTACACCTACGAGCAGTACTTC. Translating it yields CASSQEGAYTYEQYF.

This clonotype came up a few times. The chain couples TRBV20-1 to TRBJ1-1; TRBD1 matches at 9 bases. Germline V gives CDR1 DFQATT, CDR2 SNEGSKA (reference sequence). The V and J ends lost 4 bases and 3 bases, in that order; junction bases with no gene match: 6. The CDR3 loop spans 14 amino acids. The CDR3 DNA sequence: TGCAGTGCTACAACAGGGGGCAGGTACACTGAAGCTTTCTTT. Protein product: CSATTGGRYTEAFF.

There are a few counts of this clonotype. CDR3 DNA: TGCGCCAGCAGCTTACACCACGGGCTAGCGAGGGGGATAGAGCAGTTCTTC. It yields the protein CASSLHHGLARGIEQFF. The chain has TRBV5-1 and TRBJ2-1; either TRBD1 or TRBD2 may fit D (6 bases each). V gave up 2 bases and J gave up 10 bases, with 25 bases separating them. This CDR3 has 17 amino acids. The V gene's germline CDR1 is SGHRS and CDR2 YFSETQ. Complete variable domain (other parts from reference TRBV5-1 and TRBJ2-1): KAGVTQTPRYLIKTRGQQVTLSCSPISGHRSVSWYQQTPGQGLQFLFEYFSETQRNKGNFPGRFSGRQFSNSRSEMNVSTLELGDSALYLCASSLHHGLARGIEQFFGPGTRLTVL.